The 15 T cell receptor beta chains in this list originate from one sample, sequenced in a study of T cell responses to AZD1222 COVID-19 vaccine. Sequenced by immunoSEQ multiplex PCR; TCRdb stores in-frame clones only, minus some. The table shows about 160,000 clones, with more than 75% occurring only once. Material: peripheral blood, obtained 28 days after the second AZD1222 dose. All receptors derive from an adult who received the AZD1222 COVID-19 vaccine.

The chain employs TRBV30 and TRBJ1-5, with D maybe TRBD1 (6 bases). Germline V gene lookup returns CDR1 GTSNPN and CDR2 SVGIG (reference sequence). The CDR3 covers 13 residues. The V end was cut by 8 bases, the J end by 4 bases, with 15 bases between. DNA of the CDR3: TGTGCCGGATCCTGGCAGGGGAATCAGCCCCAGCATTTT. It specifies CAGSWQGNQPQHF.

The chain carries TRBV7-2 and TRBJ2-7; D is ambiguous. Per the germline V gene, CDR1 is SGHTA and CDR2 is FQGNSA. Trimming took 5 bases from V and 3 from J, leaving 14 bases between them. The CDR3 sequence is 14 residues long. The CDR3 region has the DNA TGTGCCAGCAGCCAGCGACGGCCGAGCTACGAGCAGTACTTC. Translated, it gives CASSQRRPSYEQYF.

The chain recombines TRBV27 with TRBJ1-1; no clear D gene. The V and J ends lost 2 bases and 1 base respectively, with 20 bases between them. This CDR3 comprises 18 residues. The V gene's germline CDR1 is MNHEY and CDR2 SMNVEV (reference sequence). CDR3 sequence: CASSLGGPEAAKNTEAFF. CDR3 DNA sequence: TGTGCCAGCAGTTTAGGAGGACCCGAGGCAGCTAAGAACACTGAAGCTTTCTTT.

The rearrangement joins TRBV30 to TRBJ1-5, with D perhaps matching TRBD1 (6 bases). This CDR3 has 15 residues. CDR1 and CDR2 (germline): GTSNPN, SVGIG (reference sequence). Trimming shortened V by 3 bases and J by 0 bases, and 12 bases separated the two germline ends. DNA for the CDR3: TGTGCCTGGAGGGGCGGACAGTTTAGCAATCAGCCCCAGCATTTT. Amino acids: CAWRGGQFSNQPQHF.

J is TRBJ1-5 and V is TRBV27; TRBD1 matches at 9 bases. Germline V gene data show CDR1 as MNHEY and CDR2 as SMNVEV (reference sequence). The V segment lost 6 bases and the J segment 6 bases; nucleotides outside the gene matches: 6. This CDR3 has 14 residues. CDR3 sequence reads: CASRPGTGSQPQHF. In DNA form, the CDR3 reads TGTGCCAGCAGACCCGGGACAGGGAGTCAGCCCCAGCATTTT.

The chain joins TRBV30 to TRBJ1-3; tentatively, D is TRBD1 (5 bases). CDR3 size: 14 residues. Germline lookup yields CDR1 GTSNPN and CDR2 SVGIG (reference sequence). Trimming cost V 3 bases and J 0 bases, with 9 bases left between them. The CDR3 nucleotides read TGTGCCTGGAGACGGGACCCCTCTGGAAACACCATATATTTT. Its protein is CAWRRDPSGNTIYF.

The chain links TRBV5-6 to TRBJ1-6; TRBD1 is a possible D gene (5 bases). Trimming cost V 5 bases and J 7 bases, with 16 bases left between them. CDR1 is SGHDT and CDR2 is YYEEEE in the germline V gene. The CDR3 is made up of 15 amino acids. The CDR3 nucleotides read TGTGCCAGCAGACCGACGGGACGGCCAAATTCACCCCTCCACTTT. Protein product: CASRPTGRPNSPLHF.

This chain uses TRBV28 with TRBJ1-2, with D hard to call. The germline CDR1 and CDR2 sequences are MDHEN and SYDVKM. Deletions cut 1 base from V and 7 bases from J, with 13 bases between. The CDR3 sequence is 14 residues long. The CDR3 DNA is TGTGCCAGCAGTTTATCAGAACGTTGGCTTGGCTACACCTTC. It encodes CASSLSERWLGYTF.

V is TRBV7-9 and J is TRBJ1-5; TRBD1 agrees at 9 bases. J was trimmed by 7 bases and V by 4 bases; bases with no gene match: 11. In germline, CDR1 is SEHNR, CDR2 FQNEAQ (reference sequence). This CDR3 comprises 16 residues. The CDR3 loop is CASSSVRGTGWQPQHF. In nucleotides, the CDR3 is TGTGCCAGCAGCTCAGTGCGTGGGACAGGGTGGCAGCCCCAGCATTTT.

The chain recombines TRBV10-3 with TRBJ1-3; unclear D gene. The V end was cut by 4 bases, the J end by 0 bases, with 10 bases between. This CDR3 contains 15 residues. Per germline, CDR1 ENHRY and CDR2 SYGVKD. The chain's CDR3 is CAISGNSNSGNTIYF. The CDR3 bases are TGTGCCATCAGTGGAAACAGCAACTCTGGAAACACCATATATTTT.

The chain recombines TRBV3-1 (or the pseudogene TRBV3-2) with TRBJ2-7; D call uncertain. Looked up from germline, CDR1 is LGHDT and CDR2 is YNNKEL (reference sequence). This CDR3 comprises 11 residues. V lost 5 bases, J lost 0 bases, and 2 bases lay in between. In DNA, the CDR3 is TGTGCCAGCAGCTACTCCTACGAGCAGTACTTC. It codes for CASSYSYEQYF.

This clone has just a few counts. The J gene is TRBJ2-1, the V gene TRBV11-3; D call uncertain. The CDR3 has 12 amino acids. V lost 2 bases and J 10 bases, leaving 9 bases between the germline ends. Germline loops: CDR1 SGHNT, CDR2 YENEEA. This chain's CDR3 is CASSLWSDEQFF. The DNA for the CDR3 is TGTGCCAGCAGCTTATGGAGCGACGAGCAGTTCTTC.

This sequence joins TRBV7-9 and TRBJ2-2, with 9 nucleotides matching TRBD1. Germline lookup yields CDR1 SEHNR and CDR2 FQNEAQ (reference sequence). V gave up 4 bases and J gave up 6 bases; unmatched junction bases: 12. The CDR3 has 17 amino acids. The CDR3 loop is CASSSNRGLGVAGELFF. The CDR3 DNA reads TGTGCCAGCAGCTCTAACAGGGGGCTGGGTGTGGCCGGGGAGCTGTTTTTT.

The gene calls are TRBV10-3 and TRBJ1-1; D may be TRBD1 (6 bases). The CDR3 is 13 residues long. In germline, CDR1 is ENHRY, CDR2 SYGVKD. V lost 3 bases, J lost 5 bases, and 10 bases lay in between. Written as DNA, the CDR3 is TGTGCCATCAGTGACGGCAGGGGAACTGAAGCTTTCTTT. Protein product: CAISDGRGTEAFF.

This clone was counted only a few times. V gene TRBV4-3 combines with J gene TRBJ1-5, with D hard to call. Germline CDR1 is LGHNA and CDR2 is YSLEER. Trimming left V 3 bases short and J 6 bases short, with 9 bases between. The length of the CDR3 is 13 residues. The CDR3 coding sequence is TGCGCCAGCAGCCAGACACCGTCTCAGCCCCAGCATTTT. This sequence encodes CASSQTPSQPQHF.